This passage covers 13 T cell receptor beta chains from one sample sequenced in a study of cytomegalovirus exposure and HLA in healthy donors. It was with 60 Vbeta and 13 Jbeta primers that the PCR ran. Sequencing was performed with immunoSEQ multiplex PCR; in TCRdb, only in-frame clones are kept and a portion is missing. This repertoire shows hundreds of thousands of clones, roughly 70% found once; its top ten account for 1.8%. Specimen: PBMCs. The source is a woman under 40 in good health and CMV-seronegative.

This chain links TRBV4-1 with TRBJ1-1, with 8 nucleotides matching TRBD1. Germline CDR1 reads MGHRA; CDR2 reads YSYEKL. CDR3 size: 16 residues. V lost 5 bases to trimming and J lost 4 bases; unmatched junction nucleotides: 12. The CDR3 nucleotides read TGCGCCAGCAGCTCACTAACGGGGACAGGTCCCACTGAAGCTTTCTTT. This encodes CASSSLTGTGPTEAFF.

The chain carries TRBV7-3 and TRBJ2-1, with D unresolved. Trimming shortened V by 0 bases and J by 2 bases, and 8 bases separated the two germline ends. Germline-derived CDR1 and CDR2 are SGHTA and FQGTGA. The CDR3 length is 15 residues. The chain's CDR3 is CASSLTGLPYNEQFF. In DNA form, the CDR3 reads TGTGCCAGCAGCTTAACGGGCCTTCCCTACAATGAGCAGTTCTTC. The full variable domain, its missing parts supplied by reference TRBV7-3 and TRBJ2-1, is GAGVSQTPSNKVTEKGKYVELRCDPISGHTALYWYRQSLGQGPEFLIYFQGTGAADDSGLPNDRFFAVRPEGSVSTLKIQRTERGDSAVYLCASSLTGLPYNEQFFGPGTRLTVL.

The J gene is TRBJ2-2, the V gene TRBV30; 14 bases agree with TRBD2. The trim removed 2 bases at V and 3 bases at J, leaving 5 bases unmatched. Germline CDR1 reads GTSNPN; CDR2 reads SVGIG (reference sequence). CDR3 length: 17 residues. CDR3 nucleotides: TGTGCCTGGAGTCTTCGGACTAGCGGGGGGTACACCGGGGAGCTGTTTTTT. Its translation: CAWSLRTSGGYTGELFF.

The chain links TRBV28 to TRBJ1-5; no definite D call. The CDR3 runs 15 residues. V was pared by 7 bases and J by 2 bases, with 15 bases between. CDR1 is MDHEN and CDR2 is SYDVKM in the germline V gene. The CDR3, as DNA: TGTGCCAGCAATACTGTTGGGAGGGGCAATCAGCCCCAGCATTTT. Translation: CASNTVGRGNQPQHF.

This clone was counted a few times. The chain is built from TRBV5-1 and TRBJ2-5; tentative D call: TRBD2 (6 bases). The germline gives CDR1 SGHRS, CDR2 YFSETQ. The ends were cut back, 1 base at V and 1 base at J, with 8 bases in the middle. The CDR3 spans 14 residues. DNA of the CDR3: TGCGCCAGCAGCTTGCAGGGAGGCCAAGAGACCCAGTACTTC. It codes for CASSLQGGQETQYF.

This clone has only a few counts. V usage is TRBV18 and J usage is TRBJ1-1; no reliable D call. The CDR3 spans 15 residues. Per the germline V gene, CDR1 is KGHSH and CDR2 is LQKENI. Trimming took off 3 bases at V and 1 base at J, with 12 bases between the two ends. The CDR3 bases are TGTGCCAGCTCACCGGTCGGACTTCAGAACACTGAAGCTTTCTTT. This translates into CASSPVGLQNTEAFF. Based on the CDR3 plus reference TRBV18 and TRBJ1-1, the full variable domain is NAGVMQNPRHLVRRRGQEARLRCSPMKGHSHVYWYRQLPEEGLKFMVYLQKENIIDESGMPKERFSAEFPKEGPSILRIQQVVRGDSAAYFCASSPVGLQNTEAFFGQGTRLTVV.

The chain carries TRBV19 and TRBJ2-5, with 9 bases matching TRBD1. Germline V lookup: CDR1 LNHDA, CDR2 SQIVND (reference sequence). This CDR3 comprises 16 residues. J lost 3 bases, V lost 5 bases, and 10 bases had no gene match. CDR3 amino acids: CASSVIGGQGKETQYF. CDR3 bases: TGTGCCAGTAGTGTTATAGGGGGACAGGGCAAAGAGACCCAGTACTTC.

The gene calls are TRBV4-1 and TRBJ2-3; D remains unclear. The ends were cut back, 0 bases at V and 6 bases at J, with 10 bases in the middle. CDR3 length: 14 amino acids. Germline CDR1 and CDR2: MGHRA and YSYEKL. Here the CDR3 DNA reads TGCGCCAGCAGCCAAGATGTCGCTACGGATACGCAGTATTTT. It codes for CASSQDVATDTQYF.

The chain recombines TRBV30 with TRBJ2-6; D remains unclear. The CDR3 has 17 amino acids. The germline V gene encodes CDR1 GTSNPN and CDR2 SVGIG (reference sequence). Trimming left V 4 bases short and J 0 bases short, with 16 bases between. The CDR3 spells CAWTRDIYRSGANVLTF. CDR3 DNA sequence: TGTGCCTGGACGAGAGATATATACCGCTCTGGGGCCAACGTCCTGACTTTC.

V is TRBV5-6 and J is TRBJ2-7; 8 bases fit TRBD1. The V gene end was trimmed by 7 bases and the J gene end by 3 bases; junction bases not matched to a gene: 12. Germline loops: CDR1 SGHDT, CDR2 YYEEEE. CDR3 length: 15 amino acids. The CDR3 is CASDDRGAVGYEQYF. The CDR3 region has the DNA TGTGCCAGCGACGACAGGGGAGCGGTCGGCTACGAGCAGTACTTC.

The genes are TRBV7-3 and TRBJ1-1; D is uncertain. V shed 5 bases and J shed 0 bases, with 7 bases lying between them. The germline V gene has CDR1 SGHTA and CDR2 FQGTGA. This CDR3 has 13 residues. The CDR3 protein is CASSPQLNTEAFF. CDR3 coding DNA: TGTGCCAGCAGCCCACAATTGAACACTGAAGCTTTCTTT. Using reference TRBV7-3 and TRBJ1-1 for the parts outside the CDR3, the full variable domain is GAGVSQTPSNKVTEKGKYVELRCDPISGHTALYWYRQSLGQGPEFLIYFQGTGAADDSGLPNDRFFAVRPEGSVSTLKIQRTERGDSAVYLCASSPQLNTEAFFGQGTRLTVV.

The CDR3, as DNA: TGCAGCGTTGAAGGACTAGCGGGAGAAGGGGGTACAGATACGCAGTATTTT. Protein product: CSVEGLAGEGGTDTQYF. The V and J genes are TRBV29-1 and TRBJ2-3, with 12 bases aligning to TRBD2. V shed 1 base, J shed 3 bases, and the junction held 8 bases outside the gene matches. CDR3 length: 17 amino acids. Germline CDR1 reads SQVTM; CDR2 reads ANQGSEA.

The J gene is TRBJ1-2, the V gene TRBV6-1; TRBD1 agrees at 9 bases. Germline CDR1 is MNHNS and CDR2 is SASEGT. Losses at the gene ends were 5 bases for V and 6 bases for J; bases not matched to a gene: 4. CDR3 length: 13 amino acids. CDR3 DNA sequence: TGTGCCAGCAGTACCGGGACAGGGAATGGCTACACCTTC. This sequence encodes CASSTGTGNGYTF.